The TCR beta chain under discussion was sequenced for a study of glioma-infiltrating T cells after dendritic cell vaccination. Study-wide background: The vaccine used monocyte-derived dendritic cells pulsed overnight with autologous tumor lysate. Notes on the study in general: Higher TCR clonality did not directly relate to longer survival.

The CDR3 loop spans 13 amino acids. Trimming removed 4 bases at V and 2 bases at J, with 6 bases between. Per germline, CDR1 SGHRS and CDR2 YFSETQ. TCRdb keeps only in-frame clones here, not all; method: immunoSEQ multiplex PCR. The data show 80,000 to 95,000 clones, around 85% seen once. Notes on this clone: Its antigen remains unidentified.

This material consisted of blood, taken before dendritic cell vaccination. V and J are TRBV5-1 and TRBJ2-2, with no clear D. This sequence originates from a human donor with glioblastoma. In DNA, the CDR3 is TGCGCCAGCAGCGAGGATAACACCGGGGAGCTGTTTTTT. As protein: CASSEDNTGELFF.